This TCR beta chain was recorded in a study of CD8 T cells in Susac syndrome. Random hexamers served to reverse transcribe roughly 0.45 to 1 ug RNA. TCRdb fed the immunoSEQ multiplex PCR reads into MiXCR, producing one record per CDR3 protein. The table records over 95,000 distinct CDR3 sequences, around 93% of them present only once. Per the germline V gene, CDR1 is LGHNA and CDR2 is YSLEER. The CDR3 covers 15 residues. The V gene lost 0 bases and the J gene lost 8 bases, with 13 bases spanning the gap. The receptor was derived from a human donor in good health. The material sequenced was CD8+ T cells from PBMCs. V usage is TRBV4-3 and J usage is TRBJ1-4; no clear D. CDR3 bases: TGCGCCAGCAGCCAAGATCTGGGAGCATGGGAAAAACTGTTTTTT. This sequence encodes CASSQDLGAWEKLFF.